This T cell receptor beta chain was sequenced during a study of blood T cell repertoires in COVID-19. Profiled with immunoSEQ multiplex PCR; TCRdb holds only in-frame clones, not every one. The sample contains 310,000 or so clones, around 90% of which appear only once. With V trimmed by 4 bases and J by 1 base, 8 bases remained unmatched. CDR1 and CDR2 (germline): KGHDR, SFDVKD. The CDR3 contains 17 residues. The receptor comes from a woman under 30 with acute COVID-19. This chain uses TRBV24-1 with TRBJ2-2; 7 bases are shared with TRBD1. The sample taken for sequencing was PBMCs or T cells enriched from blood (not recorded which). The CDR3: CATSDPRQGKNTGELFF. DNA of the CDR3: TGTGCCACCAGTGACCCACGACAGGGAAAGAACACCGGGGAGCTGTTTTTT.